The next 14 T cell receptor beta chains were all read from a single sample in a study of T cells after yellow fever vaccination. TCRdb passed the 5' RACE reads through MiXCR, listing each CDR3 protein once. The sample carries about 260,000 distinct CDR3 sequences, around 5.2% recorded once. This sample comprised CD4+ T cells sorted from PBMCs, obtained on the day of the yellow fever booster vaccination. The receptors shown here come from a man between 18 and 29 years old who received the YFV17D yellow fever vaccine.

This clonotype appeared a few times. The junction and the germline gene differ at one end; a read error may be behind it. This chain joins TRBV7-7 and TRBJ2-2, with a tentative D call TRBD1 (6 bases). CDR3 length: 13 residues. From germline, CDR1 is SSHAT and CDR2 FNYEAQ (reference sequence). The CDR3 nucleotides are TGTGCTAGCAGCTGGACAGCCACCGGGGAGCTGTTTTTT. This codes for CASSWTATGELFF.

This clonotype has a count of ten or more. CDR3 amino acids: CASSRGGNMGDEQFF. CDR3 nucleotides: TGCGCCAGCAGCCGCGGGGGCAACATGGGCGATGAGCAGTTCTTC. The V and J genes are TRBV5-1 and TRBJ2-1, with a possible D match to TRBD2 (7 bases). This CDR3 has 15 amino acids. V was clipped by 4 bases and J by 8 bases, with 19 bases between them. Germline CDR1 is SGHRS and CDR2 is YFSETQ.

This clonotype was recorded at least ten times. The J gene is TRBJ2-2, the V gene TRBV20-1; D unclear. Germline V gives CDR1 DFQATT, CDR2 SNEGSKA (reference sequence). CDR3 length: 12 residues. The CDR3, as DNA: TGCGGCTCCGCCACCGGCACCGGGGAGCTGTTTTTT. This codes for CGSATGTGELFF.

The gene calls are TRBV5-1 and TRBJ2-3, with TRBD2 matching 9 bases. Germline V gene data show CDR1 as SGHRS and CDR2 as YFSETQ. With 0 bases clipped from V and 4 bases from J, the junction kept 6 bases outside the gene matches. The CDR3 runs 16 residues. The CDR3 region is CASSLGSGGWSDTQYF. Written as DNA, the CDR3 is TGCGCCAGCAGCTTGGGTAGCGGGGGCTGGTCAGATACGCAGTATTTT.

In its sample, this clonotype was seen a few times. This sequence joins TRBV4-2 and TRBJ2-1, with a possible D match to TRBD2 (6 bases). Trimming pared 0 bases from V and 4 bases from J, leaving 16 bases between. Germline loops: CDR1 LGHNA, CDR2 YNFKEQ. The length of the CDR3 is 17 residues. CDR3 nucleotides: TGTGCCAGCAGCCAAGATGTTGGCGGGCGGGGTTACAATGAGCAGTTCTTC. It encodes CASSQDVGGRGYNEQFF.

This clonotype appeared a few times. V and J are TRBV6-1 and TRBJ1-1; D call uncertain. The CDR3 loop spans 13 amino acids. V was trimmed by 3 bases and J by 6 bases, leaving 11 bases between them. The germline CDR1 and CDR2 sequences are MNHNS and SASEGT. CDR3 region: CASSDGRNPEAFF. The CDR3 nucleotides read TGTGCCAGCAGTGACGGCAGAAACCCTGAAGCTTTCTTT.

This clonotype was recorded a few times. The chain employs TRBV7-2 and TRBJ1-6; no clear D. V was pared by 1 base and J by 8 bases, with 12 bases between. Germline V gene sequence: CDR1 SGHTA, CDR2 FQGNSA. The CDR3 length is 15 residues. CDR3 region: CASSLVSGGDSPLHF. DNA of the CDR3: TGTGCCAGCAGCTTAGTCTCGGGAGGCGATTCACCCCTCCACTTT.

This clonotype was detected ten times or more. The rearrangement joins TRBV29-1 to TRBJ1-1; no firm D call. V shed 0 bases and J shed 4 bases, with 12 bases lying between them. The CDR3 consists of 14 residues. The V gene's germline CDR1 is SQVTM and CDR2 ANQGSEA. CDR3 in DNA: TGCAGCGTTGAAGATACGGTAAAAGGCACTGAAGCTTTCTTT. Translation gives CSVEDTVKGTEAFF. The full variable domain, with the rest looked up from reference TRBV29-1 and TRBJ1-1, is SAVISQKPSRDICQRGTSLTIQCQVDSQVTMMFWYRQQPGQSLTLIATANQGSEATYESGFVIDKFPISRPNLTFSTLTVSNMSPEDSSIYLCSVEDTVKGTEAFFGQGTRLTVV.

This clonotype was observed many times. The V gene is TRBV2, the J gene TRBJ2-1; D remains unclear. CDR1 is SNHLY, CDR2 FYNNEI, per germline. V was trimmed by 4 bases and J by 4 bases, leaving 8 bases between them. CDR3 length: 13 residues. In DNA, the CDR3 is TGTGCCAGCAGTGTGGGCAGGTACAATGAGCAGTTCTTC. Translation gives CASSVGRYNEQFF.

This clonotype occurred a few times. The chain joins TRBV6-8 to TRBJ1-1; 10 nucleotides match TRBD1. V lost 4 bases to trimming and J lost 1 base; unmatched junction nucleotides: 3. Germline V gene data show CDR1 as MNHGY and CDR2 as SAAAGT. The CDR3 has 15 amino acids. This chain's CDR3 is CASSSGTGENTEAFF. CDR3 nucleotide sequence: TGTGCCAGCAGTTCCGGGACAGGGGAGAACACTGAAGCTTTCTTT.

This clonotype has only a few counts. The chain employs TRBV7-9 and TRBJ2-5; 8 bases are a match to TRBD1. There are 14 residues in the CDR3. After removal of 6 bases from V and 1 base from J, the junction contained 4 bases not matched to a gene. Germline CDR1 reads SEHNR; CDR2 reads FQNEAQ (reference sequence). CDR3 protein: CASRTGAVQETQYF. The CDR3 nucleotides are TGTGCCAGCAGGACAGGGGCCGTCCAAGAGACCCAGTACTTC.

This clonotype appeared many times. The chain couples TRBV12-3 or TRBV12-4 to TRBJ1-3, with D hard to call. V lost 8 bases, J lost 9 bases, and 8 bases lay in between. This CDR3 has 10 amino acids. Here the CDR3 DNA reads TGTGCCAGCGCCCTGAGCACCATATATTTT. Its translation: CASALSTIYF.

This chain connects TRBV12-3 or TRBV12-4 to TRBJ1-1; D remains unclear. The V end was cut by 2 bases, the J end by 1 base, with 8 bases between. The CDR3 sequence is 14 residues long. The CDR3 here is CASSLSTANTEAFF. CDR3 in DNA: TGTGCCAGCAGTTTATCGACGGCGAACACTGAAGCTTTCTTT.

This clonotype has only a few counts. This chain uses TRBV7-8 with TRBJ2-1, with TRBD1 matching over 8 bases. Trimming removed 4 bases from V and 6 bases from J; junction bases left unmatched: 8. Per the germline V gene, CDR1 is SGHVS and CDR2 is FQNEAQ. This CDR3 region has 15 residues. CDR3 in amino acids: CASSSTGEGRNEQFF. As DNA, the CDR3 is TGTGCCAGCAGCTCGACAGGGGAAGGTCGCAATGAGCAGTTCTTC.